This T cell receptor (beta chain) was observed in a study of blood T cell repertoires in COVID-19. The trim removed 0 bases at V and 9 bases at J, leaving 8 bases unmatched. Germline V gene sequence: CDR1 SGHTA, CDR2 FQGNSA. The CDR3 spans 15 residues. Profiling relied on immunoSEQ multiplex PCR, and the TCRdb table lists in-frame clones only, not all of them. The data contain over 200,000 clones, about 90% of them singletons. V and J are TRBV7-2 and TRBJ2-1; the match to TRBD2 covers 7 bases. This receptor was identified in a woman aged 18-29 years who had recovered from COVID-19. The specimen was peripheral blood. This chain's CDR3 is CASSLAGGAGSEQFF. CDR3 nucleotides: TGTGCCAGCAGCTTAGCGGGAGGGGCCGGTAGTGAGCAGTTCTTC.